These 10 T cell receptor beta chains came from one sample sequenced in a study of graft-versus-host responses after intestinal transplantation. These receptors' antigens are unknown. Method: immunoSEQ multiplex PCR; TCRdb's copy keeps in-frame clones and lacks some. The sample includes tens of thousands of clones, 90% to 95% seen only once; the top ten take less than 0.25%. The specimen comprised unstimulated CD8+ T cells sorted from spleen or lymph node cells, sampled before transplant. These receptors were collected from a human donor who was the organ donor for an intestinal transplant.

The V gene is TRBV7-2, the J gene TRBJ2-5, with TRBD1 as a possible D gene (5 bases). This CDR3 contains 15 residues. From germline, CDR1 is SGHTA and CDR2 FQGNSA. With 2 bases removed from V and 5 bases from J, the gap between germline ends came to 15 bases. In DNA, the CDR3 is TGTGCCAGCAGCTTATGGATGGGGCTCCTGGAGACCCAGTACTTC. Its translation: CASSLWMGLLETQYF.

The chain links TRBV5-1 to TRBJ2-7; 7 nucleotides agree with TRBD1. The ends lost 6 bases at V and 0 bases at J; junction bases unmatched: 12. Germline V CDR1 and CDR2: SGHRS, YFSETQ. The CDR3 covers 16 residues. The CDR3 is CASTLERTGRSYEQYF. CDR3 coding DNA: TGCGCCAGCACCCTGGAAAGGACAGGTCGCTCCTACGAGCAGTACTTC.

The rearrangement links TRBV13 to TRBJ2-3, with D perhaps TRBD1 or TRBD2 (6 bases each). With 3 bases removed from V and 4 bases from J, the gap between germline ends came to 11 bases. CDR3 length: 14 amino acids. CDR1 is PRHDT and CDR2 is FYEKMQ in the germline V gene (reference sequence). This chain's CDR3 is CASSLGGGADTQYF. CDR3 sequence (DNA): TGTGCCAGCAGCTTGGGGGGCGGGGCAGATACGCAGTATTTT.

The chain is built from TRBV5-1 and TRBJ1-1; 7 nucleotides align to TRBD1. This CDR3 region has 15 residues. Trimming at V came to 0 bases and at J to 5 bases, leaving 7 bases not matched to a gene. Germline assignment: CDR1 SGHRS and CDR2 YFSETQ. CDR3 nucleotide sequence: TGCGCCAGCAGCTTGGAGGGGGCGCGCGGGACTGAAGCTTTCTTT. The encoded protein is CASSLEGARGTEAFF.

J is TRBJ2-2 and V is TRBV5-6; D uncertain. The V end was cut by 4 bases, the J end by 1 base, with 8 bases between. This CDR3 contains 14 residues. Germline V gives CDR1 SGHDT, CDR2 YYEEEE. CDR3 coding DNA: TGTGCCAGCAGCCTAGTCCAGAACACCGGGGAGCTGTTTTTT. Encoded protein: CASSLVQNTGELFF.

J is TRBJ2-5 and V is TRBV7-8; D not resolved. The CDR3 runs to 15 residues. Germline V gene data show CDR1 as SGHVS and CDR2 as FQNEAQ. V was trimmed by 3 bases and J by 3 bases, leaving 14 bases between them. CDR3 amino acids: CASSFPGSTKETQYF. In DNA, the CDR3 is TGTGCCAGCAGCTTTCCAGGATCCACCAAAGAGACCCAGTACTTC.

The chain employs TRBV4-3 and TRBJ1-1, with D tentatively TRBD1 (5 bases). CDR3 length: 15 amino acids. V lost 6 bases and J lost 1, with 15 bases in between. The germline V gene encodes CDR1 LGHNA and CDR2 YSLEER. CDR3 protein: CASRYSGTENTEAFF. CDR3 DNA sequence: TGCGCCAGCAGGTACAGTGGGACGGAGAACACTGAAGCTTTCTTT.

V and J are TRBV2 and TRBJ1-2; TRBD1 aligns across 9 bases. Germline CDR1 and CDR2: SNHLY and FYNNEI. Trimming cost V 9 bases and J 5 bases; bases outside gene matches: 7. This CDR3 has 13 amino acids. The CDR3, as DNA: TGTGCCAGATGGACAGGGGTGAGGTATGGCTACACCTTC. It codes for CARWTGVRYGYTF.

V usage is TRBV13 and J usage is TRBJ2-7; TRBD2 aligns across 9 bases. The germline CDR1 and CDR2 sequences are PRHDT and FYEKMQ (reference sequence). The CDR3 spans 16 residues. The J segment lost 4 bases and the V segment lost 5 bases, leaving 12 bases of the junction unmatched. Here the CDR3 DNA reads TGTGCCAGCAGCCCCCGGCTGGGCGGGGGGGCTTACGAGCAGTACTTC. It encodes CASSPRLGGGAYEQYF.

V usage is TRBV9 and J usage is TRBJ1-1, with D uncertain. This CDR3 is 12 amino acids long. The germline CDR1 and CDR2 sequences are SGDLS and YYNGEE. Trimming stripped 3 bases from V and 7 bases from J, with 10 bases between. The CDR3, as DNA: TGTGCCAGCAGCGCCGAAGAGAATGAAGCTTTCTTT. It codes for CASSAEENEAFF.